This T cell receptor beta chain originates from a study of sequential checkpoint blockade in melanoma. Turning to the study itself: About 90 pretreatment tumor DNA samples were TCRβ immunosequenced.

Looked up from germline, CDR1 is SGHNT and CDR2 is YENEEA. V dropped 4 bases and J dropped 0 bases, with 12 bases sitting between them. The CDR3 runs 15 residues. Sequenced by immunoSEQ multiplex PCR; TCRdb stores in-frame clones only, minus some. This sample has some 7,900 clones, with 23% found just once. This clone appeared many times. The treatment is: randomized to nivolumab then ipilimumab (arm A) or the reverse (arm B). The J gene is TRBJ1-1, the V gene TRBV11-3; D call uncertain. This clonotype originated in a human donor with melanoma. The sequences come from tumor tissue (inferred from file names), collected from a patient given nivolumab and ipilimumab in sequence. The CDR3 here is CASSSRPLMNTEAFF. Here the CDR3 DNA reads TGTGCCAGCAGCTCGAGACCTCTCATGAACACTGAAGCTTTCTTT.